Here is one TCR beta chain with its context. Its target is unknown. For each donor, at least one pre-ART and at least two post-ART PBMC samples were available. The source of the sample is a study of long-term antiretroviral therapy in people with HIV. Findings of the study overall: Pre-ART expanded clones dominated the repertoire at every time point. Control repertoires displayed wider CDR3 length ranges than the HIV repertoires.

Assay version v3.0 of immunoSEQ was used, and it was run at survey level. Generated by immunoSEQ multiplex PCR, the TCRdb table keeps only in-frame clones and is missing some. The sample has some 18,000 clones, about 91% seen once. The input for sequencing was unsorted PBMCs, taken 2.1 years after starting antiretroviral therapy. The receptor was isolated from a man aged 18 to 30 with HIV.

As DNA, the CDR3 is TGTGCCAGCAGCTTGGAGGGAGGGTCATATGGCTACACCTTC. It codes for CASSLEGGSYGYTF. The chain joins TRBV5-4 to TRBJ1-2, with D unclear. There are 14 residues in the CDR3. V lost 0 bases, J lost 5 bases, and 11 bases lay in between. Germline loops: CDR1 SGHNT, CDR2 YYREEE (reference sequence).